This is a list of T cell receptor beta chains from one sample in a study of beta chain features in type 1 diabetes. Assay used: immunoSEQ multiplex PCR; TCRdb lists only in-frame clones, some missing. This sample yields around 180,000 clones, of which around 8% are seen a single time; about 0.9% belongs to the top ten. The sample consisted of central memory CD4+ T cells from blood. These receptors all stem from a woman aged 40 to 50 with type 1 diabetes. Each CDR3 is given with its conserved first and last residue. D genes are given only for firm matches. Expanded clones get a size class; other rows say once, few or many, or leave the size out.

CDR3aa: CASSSRDDRGREQFF
CDR3nt: TGTGCCAGCAGCTCCCGGGACGACAGGGGACGTGAGCAGTTCTTC
abundance: few
j_gene: TRBJ2-1
d_gene: TRBD1
v_gene: TRBV5-4

CDR3aa: CASSLSGTALQETQYF
CDR3nt: TGTGCCAGCAGTCTCTCCGGGACAGCCCTCCAAGAGACCCAGTACTTC
abundance: .
j_gene: TRBJ2-5
d_gene: TRBD1
v_gene: TRBV28

CDR3aa: CASSLGDRNTEAFF
CDR3nt: TGTGCCAGCAGTTTGGGGGACAGGAACACTGAAGCTTTCTTT
abundance: .
j_gene: TRBJ1-1
d_gene: TRBD1
v_gene: TRBV28

CDR3aa: CAWSYDRSAEAFF
CDR3nt: TGTGCCTGGAGTTATGACAGGAGCGCTGAAGCTTTCTTT
abundance: .
j_gene: TRBJ1-1
d_gene: .
v_gene: TRBV30

CDR3aa: CASSPEGGGTGILKEQFF
CDR3nt: TGTGCCAGCTCACCAGAGGGAGGCGGGACAGGGATCTTGAAGGAGCAGTTCTTC
abundance: few
j_gene: TRBJ2-1
d_gene: TRBD1
v_gene: TRBV18

CDR3aa: CASRSSTSGYTDTQYF
CDR3nt: TGTGCCAGCAGGTCGTCGACTAGCGGATACACAGATACGCAGTATTTT
abundance: .
j_gene: TRBJ2-3
d_gene: TRBD2
v_gene: TRBV5-6

CDR3aa: CASSLASQTSGITDTQYF
CDR3nt: TGTGCCAGCAGCTTAGCGTCCCAGACTAGCGGGATCACAGATACGCAGTATTTT
abundance: many
j_gene: TRBJ2-3
d_gene: TRBD2
v_gene: TRBV7-6

CDR3aa: CASSSRDGNNEQFF
CDR3nt: TGCGCCAGCAGCTCGCGGGACGGCAACAATGAGCAGTTCTTC
abundance: .
j_gene: TRBJ2-1
d_gene: .
v_gene: TRBV5-1

CDR3aa: CASSYDRDSGNTIYF
CDR3nt: TGTGCCAGCAGCTACGACAGGGACTCTGGAAACACCATATATTTT
abundance: few
j_gene: TRBJ1-3
d_gene: TRBD1
v_gene: TRBV9

CDR3aa: CASSPGTGLLQPQHF
CDR3nt: TGTGCCAGCTCACCTGGGACAGGGCTTTTACAGCCCCAGCATTTT
abundance: few
j_gene: TRBJ1-5
d_gene: TRBD1
v_gene: TRBV18

CDR3aa: CASSTRPGAGELFF
CDR3nt: TGTGCCAGCAGCACTAGGCCAGGGGCCGGGGAGCTGTTTTTT
abundance: many
j_gene: TRBJ2-2
d_gene: .
v_gene: TRBV9

CDR3aa: CASSELTGGNIQYF
CDR3nt: TGTGCCAGCAGTGAGCTTACAGGGGGTAACATTCAGTACTTC
abundance: few
j_gene: TRBJ2-4
d_gene: TRBD1
v_gene: TRBV6-5

CDR3aa: CASSRSSSNQPQHF
CDR3nt: TGTGCCAGCAGCCGGAGTAGTAGCAATCAGCCCCAGCATTTT
abundance: few
j_gene: TRBJ1-5
d_gene: .
v_gene: TRBV7-9

CDR3aa: CASSPRSTGGAFF
CDR3nt: TGTGCCAGCAGCCCGAGATCGACAGGGGGAGCTTTCTTT
abundance: .
j_gene: TRBJ1-1
d_gene: TRBD1
v_gene: TRBV5-6

CDR3aa: CASSSPRDSTYEQYF
CDR3nt: TGTGCCAGCAGCTCTCCCCGGGACAGTACCTACGAGCAGTACTTC
abundance: few
j_gene: TRBJ2-7
d_gene: TRBD1
v_gene: TRBV6-5

CDR3aa: CASSPSVTGELFF
CDR3nt: TGCGCCAGCAGCCCTTCGGTCACCGGGGAGCTGTTTTTT
abundance: many
j_gene: TRBJ2-2
d_gene: .
v_gene: TRBV5-1

CDR3aa: CASSVLAGTTDTQYF
CDR3nt: TGTGCCAGCAGCGTTCTAGCGGGGACCACAGATACGCAGTATTTT
abundance: few
j_gene: TRBJ2-3
d_gene: TRBD2
v_gene: TRBV9

CDR3aa: CASSSLGGTYNEQFF
CDR3nt: TGTGCCAGCAGTTCCCTAGGTGGGACATACAATGAGCAGTTCTTC
abundance: few
j_gene: TRBJ2-1
d_gene: .
v_gene: TRBV28

CDR3aa: CASSWTSTNEKLFF
CDR3nt: TGTGCCAGCAGCTGGACTTCAACTAATGAAAAACTGTTTTTT
abundance: few
j_gene: TRBJ1-4
d_gene: .
v_gene: TRBV7-9

CDR3aa: CASRSSSGGYNEQFF
CDR3nt: TGCGCCAGCAGAAGCTCTAGCGGGGGGTACAATGAGCAGTTCTTC
abundance: few
j_gene: TRBJ2-1
d_gene: TRBD2
v_gene: TRBV5-1

CDR3aa: CASRNSGTYNEQFF
CDR3nt: TGTGCCAGCAGAAATAGCGGGACCTACAATGAGCAGTTCTTC
abundance: few
j_gene: TRBJ2-1
d_gene: TRBD2
v_gene: TRBV28

CDR3aa: CASSSTGLEQPQHF
CDR3nt: TGCGCCAGCAGCTCGACAGGGCTGGAGCAGCCCCAGCATTTT
abundance: few
j_gene: TRBJ1-5
d_gene: TRBD1
v_gene: TRBV5-1

CDR3aa: CASSARGGTGGFYEQYF
CDR3nt: TGTGCCAGCAGTGCCAGGGGAGGGACAGGGGGTTTCTACGAGCAGTACTTC
abundance: .
j_gene: TRBJ2-7
d_gene: TRBD1
v_gene: TRBV28

CDR3aa: CASSRGTGELFF
CDR3nt: TGTGCCAGCAGCCGGGGAACCGGGGAGCTGTTTTTT
abundance: .
j_gene: TRBJ2-2
d_gene: .
v_gene: TRBV2

CDR3aa: CAWSASGRSSYEQYF
CDR3nt: TGTGCCTGGAGTGCCAGCGGGCGTTCCTCCTACGAGCAGTACTTC
abundance: .
j_gene: TRBJ2-7
d_gene: .
v_gene: TRBV30

CDR3aa: CASSPGTSGTYNEQFF
CDR3nt: TGTGCCAGCTCACCCGGGACTAGCGGGACCTACAATGAGCAGTTCTTC
abundance: .
j_gene: TRBJ2-1
d_gene: TRBD2
v_gene: TRBV18